Listed here are 11 T cell receptor beta chains from one sample, sequenced in a study of T-cell reconstitution after alpha-beta-depleted transplantation in children. Preparation of the TCRbeta library used unique molecular identifiers. TCRdb used MiXCR to reprocess the PCR reads, holding one entry per CDR3 protein. The sample lists 150,000 to 250,000 distinct CDR3 sequences; 13% to 15% were seen once. Sequencing was performed on PBMCs from the stem cell graft donor, taken from the stem cell graft. The receptors were sampled from a human donor who donated a stem cell graft to a child with acute lymphoblastic leukemia.

The sample holds many counts of this clonotype. The V gene is TRBV11-3, the J gene TRBJ1-2; a weak D match, TRBD1 (6 bases). V lost 3 bases to trimming and J lost 5 bases, with 16 bases between them. Germline V lookup: CDR1 SGHNT, CDR2 YENEEA. The CDR3 is 15 residues long. CDR3 in DNA: TGTGCCAGCAGCTTGGGGGGCCAGGGCGTTTATGGCTACACCTTC. It encodes CASSLGGQGVYGYTF. Drawing the rest from reference TRBV11-3 and TRBJ1-2, the complete variable domain is EAGVVQSPRYKIIEKKQPVAFWCNPISGHNTLYWYLQNLGQGPELLIRYENEEAVDDSQLPKDRFSAERLKGVDSTLKIQPAELGDSAVYLCASSLGGQGVYGYTFGSGTRLTVV.

In its sample, this clonotype was seen many times. The chain has TRBV5-1 and TRBJ1-2; 11 bases are a match to TRBD1. CDR1 is SGHRS and CDR2 is YFSETQ in the germline V gene. The CDR3 runs 15 residues. V trimming: 0 bases; J trimming: 7 bases; junction bases outside the gene matches: 5. The CDR3 loop is CASSLGGQGESGYTF. The CDR3 region has the DNA TGCGCCAGCAGCTTGGGGGGACAGGGGGAGAGTGGCTACACCTTC.

This clonotype was detected ten times or more. One end of the junction fails to match germline, which may point to a read error. This sequence joins TRBV28 and TRBJ1-2; D possibly corresponds to TRBD1 (5 bases). This CDR3 has 15 amino acids. In germline, CDR1 is MDHEN, CDR2 SYDVKM. This CDR3 is CASSPRGAGYYGYTF. The CDR3 coding sequence is TGTGCCAGCAGTCCCCGCGGGGCAGGGTACTACGGCTACACCTTC.

This clonotype has more than one count but fewer than ten. The gene calls are TRBV7-9 and TRBJ2-1, with 7 nucleotides matching TRBD2. Germline CDR1 is SEHNR and CDR2 is FQNEAQ (reference sequence). V lost 5 bases to trimming and J lost 5 bases; unmatched junction nucleotides: 12. The CDR3 consists of 16 residues. CDR3 DNA: TGTGCCAGCAGCCACTACGGAAGAACTAGCGACAATGAGCAGTTCTTC. This codes for CASSHYGRTSDNEQFF.

This clonotype came up a few times. The chain employs TRBV5-1 and TRBJ2-5, with TRBD2 as a possible D gene (6 bases). V lost 3 bases and J lost 5, with 17 bases in between. The CDR3 runs to 15 residues. Germline-derived CDR1 and CDR2 are SGHRS and YFSETQ. The CDR3 sequence is CASSWISHGGETQYF. The CDR3 region has the DNA TGCGCCAGCAGCTGGATATCTCACGGAGGGGAGACCCAGTACTTC.

This clonotype was picked up many times. The J gene is TRBJ2-7, the V gene TRBV7-2; possible D gene TRBD2, 7 bases. CDR3 length: 16 residues. Germline CDR1 SGHTA, CDR2 FQGNSA. V lost 4 bases, J lost 2 bases, and 18 bases lay in between. This CDR3 is CASSSGGLAWTYEQYF. CDR3 in DNA: TGTGCCAGCAGCTCCGGGGGGCTAGCGTGGACCTACGAGCAGTACTTC.

This clonotype was seen a handful of times. V gene TRBV29-1 combines with J gene TRBJ2-5; TRBD1 is a possible D gene (6 bases). Germline loops: CDR1 SQVTM, CDR2 ANQGSEA. The CDR3 extends over 13 amino acids. V lost 6 bases and J 5 bases, leaving 16 bases between the germline ends. The CDR3: CSVYGQPGETQYF. The CDR3 nucleotides read TGCAGCGTGTACGGACAGCCCGGGGAGACCCAGTACTTC.

The CDR3 DNA reads TGCGCCAGCAGCTCGCAGCCAGGGCCAGATACGCAGTATTTT. It is translated as CASSSQPGPDTQYF. The chain uses TRBV5-1 and TRBJ2-3; D may be TRBD1 (5 bases). The CDR3 has 14 amino acids. Trimming stripped 3 bases from V and 4 bases from J, with 12 bases between. Germline lookup yields CDR1 SGHRS and CDR2 YFSETQ.

The V gene is TRBV11-2, the J gene TRBJ2-1; 10 bases line up with TRBD1. Looked up from germline, CDR1 is SGHAT and CDR2 is FQNNGV. This CDR3 contains 18 residues. The ends lost 4 bases at V and 8 bases at J; junction bases unmatched: 17. CDR3 sequence reads: CASSYKTGGGSLVYEQFF. CDR3 sequence (DNA): TGTGCCAGCAGCTATAAGACAGGGGGCGGTTCCCTTGTCTATGAGCAGTTCTTC.

This chain connects TRBV3-1 to TRBJ1-3, with a weak D call TRBD1 (5 bases). CDR3 length: 14 residues. CDR1 and CDR2 (germline): LGHDT, YNNKEL (reference sequence). V gave up 1 base and J gave up 3 bases, with 7 bases separating them. The CDR3 DNA follows: TGTGCCAGCAGCCAAGGACAGATTGGAAACACCATATATTTT. It is translated as CASSQGQIGNTIYF.

This clonotype was recorded at least ten times. The rearrangement links TRBV7-2 to TRBJ1-2; a weak D match, TRBD1 (6 bases). This CDR3 comprises 14 residues. Trimming took off 4 bases at V and 6 bases at J, with 15 bases between the two ends. Germline V lookup: CDR1 SGHTA, CDR2 FQGNSA. The DNA for the CDR3 is TGTGCCAGCAGCTCAGGACAGAAGTTTGATGGCTACACCTTC. It encodes CASSSGQKFDGYTF.